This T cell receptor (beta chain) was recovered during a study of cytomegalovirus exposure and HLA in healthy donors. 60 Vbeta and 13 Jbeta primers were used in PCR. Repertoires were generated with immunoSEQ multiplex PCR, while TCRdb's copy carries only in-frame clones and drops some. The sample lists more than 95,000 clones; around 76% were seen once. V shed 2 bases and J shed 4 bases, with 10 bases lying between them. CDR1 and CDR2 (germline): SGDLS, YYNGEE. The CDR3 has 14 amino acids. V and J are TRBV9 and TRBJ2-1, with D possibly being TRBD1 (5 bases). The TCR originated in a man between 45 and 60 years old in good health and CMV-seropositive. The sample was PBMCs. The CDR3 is CASSVNRLYNEQFF. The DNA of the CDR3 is TGTGCCAGCAGCGTTAACAGGTTATACAATGAGCAGTTCTTC.